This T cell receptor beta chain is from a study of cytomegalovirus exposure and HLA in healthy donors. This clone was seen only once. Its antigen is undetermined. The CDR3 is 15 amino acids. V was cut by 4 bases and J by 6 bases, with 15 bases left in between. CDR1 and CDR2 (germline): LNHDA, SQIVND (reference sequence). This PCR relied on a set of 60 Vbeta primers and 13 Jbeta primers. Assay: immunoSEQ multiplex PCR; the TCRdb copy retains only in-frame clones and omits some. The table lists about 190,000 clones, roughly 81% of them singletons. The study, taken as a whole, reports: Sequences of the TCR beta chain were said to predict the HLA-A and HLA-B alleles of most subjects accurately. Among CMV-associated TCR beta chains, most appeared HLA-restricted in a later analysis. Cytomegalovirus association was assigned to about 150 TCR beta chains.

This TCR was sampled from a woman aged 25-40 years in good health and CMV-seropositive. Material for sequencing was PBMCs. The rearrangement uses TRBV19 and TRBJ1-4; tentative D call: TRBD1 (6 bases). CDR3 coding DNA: TGTGCCAGTAGTACCCGACAGGCGGCGGATGAAAAACTGTTTTTT. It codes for CASSTRQAADEKLFF.